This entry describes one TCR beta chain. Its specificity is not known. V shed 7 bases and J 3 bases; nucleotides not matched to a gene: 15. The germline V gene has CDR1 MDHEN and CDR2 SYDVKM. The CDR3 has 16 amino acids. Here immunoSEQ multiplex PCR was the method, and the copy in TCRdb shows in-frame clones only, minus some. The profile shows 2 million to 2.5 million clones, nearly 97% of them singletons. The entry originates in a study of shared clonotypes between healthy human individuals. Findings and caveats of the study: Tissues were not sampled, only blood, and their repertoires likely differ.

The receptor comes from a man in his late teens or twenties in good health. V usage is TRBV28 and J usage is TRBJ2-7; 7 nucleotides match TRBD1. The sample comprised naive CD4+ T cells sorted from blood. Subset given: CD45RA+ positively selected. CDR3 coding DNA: TGTGCCAGCACCCCCGACGGGACGGGACAGTACTACGAGCAGTACTTC. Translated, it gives CASTPDGTGQYYEQYF.